Detailed here is one T cell receptor (beta chain). Its cognate antigen has yet to be identified. Per-base quality was not reported, and no clone a single base away is much larger than it. Libraries were built with the immunoSEQ multiplex PCR assay. What TCRdb holds here is the immuneACCESS table cut down to in-frame rearrangements. Part of the clones is not present; checked against another copy, under half of the missing clones reflect an unresolved V gene, and the others are unexplained. This sample gives about 110,000 clones in total; around nine tenths of them show up just once. The biggest ten clones account for about 3.7% of the sample. CDR1 and CDR2 are drawn from the germline V gene: SNHLY, FYNNEI. V is pared back by 3 bases and J by 4 bases, with 12 bases lying between the germline termini. Measured from the cysteine to the phenylalanine, the CDR3 is 14 residues long. Of the read, only the CDR3 DNA is kept; its 42 bases are in frame from base 1.

The data stem from a study of control samples from healthy donors and cancer patients (dated by TCRdb to the early 2020s). The TCR sequence derives from a woman aged 55-69 years with lung cancer. The sequenced sample consisted of PBMCs. The rearranged segments are TRBV2 and TRBJ1-2; the D segment could be TRBD1, given 5 matching bases. Here is the DNA: TGTGCCAGCAGTGACAGGGTAGTAGGCTATGGCTACACCTTC. Its amino acids are CASSDRVVGYGYTF. Here the CDR3 is joined to the reference TRBV2 and TRBJ1-2 genes, and the full variable domain is: EPEVTQTPSHQVTQMGQEVILRCVPISNHLYFYWYRQILGQKVEFLVSFYNNEISEKSEIFDDQFSVERPDGSNFTLKIRSTKLEDSAMYFCASSDRVVGYGYTFGSGTRLTVV.